This TCR beta chain stems from a study of cytotoxic CD8 clonotypes in ibrutinib-treated CLL. Overall study findings and caveats: Different sampling times were used for sustained-remission and progressing patients.

The table came from immunoSEQ multiplex PCR; TCRdb's copy has only in-frame clones and leaves some out. Of 100,000 or so clones listed, 58% are singletons. Regarding this clone: Its antigen is still unknown.

Germline V CDR1 and CDR2: LNHNV, YYDKDF (reference sequence). Trimming took 4 bases from V and 3 from J, leaving 22 bases between them. This CDR3 is built from 18 residues. This chain joins TRBV15 and TRBJ1-5, with a tentative D call TRBD1 (5 bases). The sequencing here drew on PBMCs, taken after 24 months of ibrutinib treatment. The origin of this receptor is a human donor with chronic lymphocytic leukemia. The CDR3 region has the DNA TGTGCCACCAGCACTACTCAAACCGAGGGACGGACCAATCAGCCCCAGCATTTT. Protein: CATSTTQTEGRTNQPQHF.